One and the same sample provided the 26 T cell receptor beta chains below, sequenced in a study of T cell repertoires in cytomegalovirus infection. No antigen has been identified for these receptors. TCRdb fed the reads into MiXCR, producing one record per CDR3 protein. The profile shows fewer than 200,000 distinct CDR3 sequences, less than 25% of them singletons. This specimen consisted of CD8+ T cells from cultured PBMCs, obtained from culture after CMV antigen stimulation. Every receptor here comes from a human donor in good health (CMV status not recorded). Some clones in this sample may be carry-over from other donors' samples.

This sequence joins TRBV7-2 and TRBJ2-7, with TRBD1 matching 8 bases. The germline V gene has CDR1 SGHTA and CDR2 FQGNSA. The CDR3 sequence is 15 residues long. The V gene end was trimmed by 4 bases and the J gene end by 0 bases; junction bases not matched to a gene: 5. The CDR3 nucleotides read TGTGCCAGCAGCTGGGGACAGGTTATCTCCTACGAGCAGTACTTC. Translation gives CASSWGQVISYEQYF.

The J gene is TRBJ2-5, the V gene TRBV6-1, with 10 bases fitting TRBD1. Germline CDR1 reads MNHNS; CDR2 reads SASEGT. This CDR3 comprises 13 residues. V lost 7 bases, J lost 3 bases, and 2 bases stayed unmatched. For the CDR3, the DNA is TGTGCCAGCAAGGACAGGGGGAAAGAGACCCAGTACTTC. Residues: CASKDRGKETQYF.

The CDR3 protein is CASSQTGYYGYTF. The CDR3 region has the DNA TGTGCCAGCAGCCAGACAGGGTACTATGGCTACACCTTC. The chain has TRBV7-4 and TRBJ1-2, with 7 bases that match TRBD1. The germline V gene has CDR1 SGHVT and CDR2 SQSDAQ. The CDR3 consists of 13 residues. V was pared by 5 bases and J by 3 bases, with 3 bases of the junction left unmatched.

This clonotype was counted between two and nine times. This sequence joins TRBV15 and TRBJ1-5, with a tentative D call TRBD1 (5 bases). V was shortened by 2 bases and J by 7 bases, with 18 bases between the two germline ends. The CDR3 covers 16 residues. Germline V gene data show CDR1 as LNHNV and CDR2 as YYDKDF (reference sequence). CDR3 sequence reads: CATSRLDGDWGQPQHF. The DNA of the CDR3 is TGTGCCACCAGCAGACTCGACGGGGATTGGGGCCAGCCCCAGCATTTT.

This clonotype was recorded a few times. The V call is TRBV12-5, the J call TRBJ1-1, with TRBD1 matching 9 bases. The junction had 10 bases not matched to a gene; V was cut back by 5 bases and J by 6 bases. Germline loops: CDR1 LGHNT, CDR2 FRNRAP. The CDR3 contains 15 residues. The CDR3 sequence: CASGPPGTGIAEAFF. CDR3 coding DNA: TGTGCTAGTGGTCCCCCCGGGACAGGGATTGCTGAAGCTTTCTTT.

This clonotype was detected only a few times. The V gene is TRBV12-3 or TRBV12-4, the J gene TRBJ1-1; 7 nucleotides line up with TRBD1. The ends lost 6 bases at V and 5 bases at J; junction bases unmatched: 9. CDR3 size: 14 residues. The CDR3 loop reads CASSPQGVGTEAFF. CDR3 sequence (DNA): TGTGCCAGCAGCCCCCAGGGGGTTGGGACTGAAGCTTTCTTT.

The V and J genes are TRBV5-6 and TRBJ2-7, with D unresolved. Trimming removed 0 bases from V and 6 bases from J, with 7 bases in between. The CDR3 has 12 amino acids. Germline-derived CDR1 and CDR2 are SGHDT and YYEEEE. The CDR3 nucleotides read TGTGCCAGCAGCTTGGCCTACACCGAGCAGTACTTC. It codes for CASSLAYTEQYF.

The chain links TRBV7-9 to TRBJ2-1; TRBD1 agrees at 8 bases. CDR3 length equals 20 residues. Losses at the gene ends were 5 bases for V and 1 base for J; bases not matched to a gene: 19. Germline-derived CDR1 and CDR2 are SEHNR and FQNEAQ (reference sequence). In nucleotides, the CDR3 is TGTGCCAGCAGCCCCCGGCCCGACAGGGGCGAGGACGGGTCCTACAATGAGCAGTTCTTC. Its translation: CASSPRPDRGEDGSYNEQFF.

This clonotype occurred a few times. At one boundary the junction diverges from the germline segment, which might be a read error. This rearrangement joins TRBV7-7 to TRBJ2-3, with D possibly being TRBD1 (6 bases). The germline gives CDR1 SSHAT, CDR2 FNYEAQ (reference sequence). The CDR3 spans 14 residues. The CDR3 DNA sequence: TGTGCTAGCAGCTTAAGGGGGTTTGGGGATACGCAGTATTTT. This encodes CASSLRGFGDTQYF.

The CDR3 DNA reads TGTGCCAGCAGCCTCCTAGGAAGCTCAGATACGCAGTATTTT. Encoded protein: CASSLLGSSDTQYF. The chain uses TRBV12-3 or TRBV12-4 and TRBJ2-3; D not resolved. The length of the CDR3 is 14 residues. Between the trimmed V and J ends, which lost 6 bases and 4 bases, there was a span of 14 bases.

This clonotype was seen only a few times. The chain couples TRBV4-1 to TRBJ1-2; D is unclear. From germline, CDR1 is MGHRA and CDR2 YSYEKL. V shed 0 bases and J shed 9 bases, with 17 bases lying between them. The CDR3 is made up of 15 amino acids. The CDR3 nucleotides are TGCGCCAGCAGCCAAGATACCGGGGTCCCGAGGAGCTACACCTTC. Its protein is CASSQDTGVPRSYTF.

This clonotype was seen only a few times. This chain uses TRBV6-5 with TRBJ2-7, with no clear D. V gave up 5 bases and J gave up 4 bases, with 6 bases separating them. The V gene's germline CDR1 is MNHEY and CDR2 SVGAGI. This CDR3 has 11 residues. CDR3 DNA: TGTGCCAGCAGTGACAATTACGAGCAGTACTTC. As protein: CASSDNYEQYF.

This chain joins TRBV28 and TRBJ1-1; tentative D call: TRBD1 (6 bases). V dropped 5 bases and J dropped 2 bases, with 12 bases sitting between them. The CDR3 loop spans 14 amino acids. Germline CDR1 reads MDHEN; CDR2 reads SYDVKM. CDR3 amino acids: CASSAGTQNTEAFF. The CDR3 nucleotides are TGTGCCAGCAGTGCCGGGACACAAAACACTGAAGCTTTCTTT.

This sequence joins TRBV12-3 or TRBV12-4 and TRBJ1-2; D is undetermined. The V gene lost 5 bases and the J gene lost 4 bases, with 14 bases spanning the gap. The CDR3 length is 14 residues. The CDR3: CASSTRGMGYGYTF. Written as DNA, the CDR3 is TGTGCCAGCAGTACTCGAGGGATGGGCTATGGCTACACCTTC.

CDR3 in DNA: TGTGCCAGCAGCTTAACGGGGTCGGTGAACACCATATATTTT. This gives the protein CASSLTGSVNTIYF. The J gene is TRBJ1-3, the V gene TRBV7-6; no clear D gene. V was pared by 2 bases and J by 7 bases, with 12 bases between. CDR1 and CDR2 from the germline V gene are SGHVS and FNYEAQ. This CDR3 region has 14 residues.

V usage is TRBV5-1 and J usage is TRBJ1-1; D may be TRBD1 (5 bases). The germline V gene encodes CDR1 SGHRS and CDR2 YFSETQ. Trimming removed 5 bases at V and 1 base at J, with 12 bases between. This CDR3 has 14 residues. CDR3: CASRPLGPNTEAFF. The CDR3 bases are TGCGCCAGCAGACCCCTGGGACCGAACACTGAAGCTTTCTTT.

This clonotype was detected a few times. The chain uses TRBV6-5 and TRBJ1-2; unclear D gene. Per the germline V gene, CDR1 is MNHEY and CDR2 is SVGAGI. V gave up 2 bases and J gave up 5 bases, with 9 bases separating them. The CDR3 covers 13 residues. CDR3 protein: CASSYGLGYGYTF. The CDR3 DNA follows: TGTGCCAGCAGTTACGGCCTGGGGTATGGCTACACCTTC.

This rearrangement joins TRBV7-8 to TRBJ1-4, with D perhaps TRBD1 (5 bases). This CDR3 has 17 residues. Trimming pared 2 bases from V and 3 bases from J, leaving 16 bases between. Germline values: CDR1 SGHVS, CDR2 FQNEAQ. The CDR3 DNA is TGTGCCAGCAGCTTACAGGGTCCTGACGTAGCTAATGAAAAACTGTTTTTT. Protein product: CASSLQGPDVANEKLFF.

The genes are TRBV7-2 and TRBJ2-1; 10 nucleotides line up with TRBD2. V gave up 3 bases and J gave up 2 bases; unmatched junction bases: 1. Germline V gene lookup returns CDR1 SGHTA and CDR2 FQGNSA. The length of the CDR3 is 15 residues. This CDR3 is CASSFLAGAYNEQFF. CDR3 nucleotide sequence: TGTGCCAGCAGCTTTCTAGCGGGAGCCTACAATGAGCAGTTCTTC.

This clonotype came up many times. The chain couples TRBV5-6 to TRBJ1-1; D ambiguous. Germline lookup yields CDR1 SGHDT and CDR2 YYEEEE. CDR3 size: 13 residues. The germline V and J ends were trimmed by 5 bases and 5 bases, with 13 bases remaining between them. As DNA, the CDR3 is TGTGCCAGCAGTAATGCGGGTTGGACTGAAGCTTTCTTT. Protein: CASSNAGWTEAFF. The whole variable domain, remainder taken from reference TRBV5-6 and TRBJ1-1, is DAGVTQSPTHLIKTRGQQVTLRCSPKSGHDTVSWYQQALGQGPQFIFQYYEEEERQRGNFPDRFSGHQFPNYSSELNVNALLLGDSALYLCASSNAGWTEAFFGQGTRLTVV.

V is TRBV27 and J is TRBJ2-7; D is uncertain. The germline V and J ends were trimmed by 8 bases and 9 bases, with 14 bases remaining between them. Looked up from germline, CDR1 is MNHEY and CDR2 is SMNVEV (reference sequence). The CDR3 contains 11 residues. CDR3 sequence: CASGPPGAQYF. The CDR3 coding sequence is TGTGCCAGCGGCCCCCCGGGCGCGCAGTACTTC.

This CDR3 reads CASSLERDVWAKEKLFF. For the CDR3, the DNA is TGTGCCAGCAGCTTAGAAAGAGACGTGTGGGCAAAGGAAAAACTGTTTTTT. This chain joins TRBV7-2 and TRBJ1-4, with D unresolved. The CDR3 is 17 amino acids. V lost 1 base to trimming and J lost 8 bases, with 20 bases between them. CDR1 SGHTA and CDR2 FQGNSA come from the germline V gene.

There are many counts of this clonotype. The rearrangement uses TRBV2 and TRBJ2-2; no firm D call. CDR1 is SNHLY, CDR2 FYNNEI, per germline. CDR3 length equals 15 residues. V was cut by 1 base and J by 1 base, with 7 bases left in between. The CDR3 nucleotides read TGTGCCAGCAGTGAAGAGGCCCTGAACACCGGGGAGCTGTTTTTT. As protein: CASSEEALNTGELFF.

In its sample, this clonotype was seen a few times. This rearrangement joins TRBV19 to TRBJ1-1; D not certain. The CDR3 extends over 13 amino acids. Germline V lookup: CDR1 LNHDA, CDR2 SQIVND (reference sequence). Trimming removed 6 bases from V and 1 base from J, with 9 bases in between. The CDR3 DNA reads TGTGCCAGTAGACCCCGACAGAACACTGAAGCTTTCTTT. This encodes CASRPRQNTEAFF.

This chain links TRBV7-2 with TRBJ1-5; D unclear. CDR1 SGHTA and CDR2 FQGNSA come from the germline V gene. There are 13 residues in the CDR3. With 5 bases removed from V and 0 bases from J, the gap between germline ends came to 5 bases. The DNA of the CDR3 is TGTGCCAGCAGCCCGTATAGCAATCAGCCCCAGCATTTT. Translated: CASSPYSNQPQHF.

V usage is TRBV7-9 and J usage is TRBJ2-3; tentative D call: TRBD1 (5 bases). The ends were cut back, 2 bases at V and 5 bases at J, with 11 bases in the middle. The CDR3 spans 14 residues. The germline V gene encodes CDR1 SEHNR and CDR2 FQNEAQ (reference sequence). The chain's CDR3 is CASSLKGQGDTQYF. CDR3 in DNA: TGTGCCAGCAGCTTAAAGGGGCAGGGAGATACGCAGTATTTT.